This T cell receptor (beta chain) was obtained from a study of T-cell reconstitution after alpha-beta-depleted transplantation in children. Study-level points and caveats: Reportedly, alpha-beta T cells present about two months post-transplant originated from several hundred expanded clones of graft origin. Where some patients showed high TCRbeta diversity at day 60, it came from recipient T cells and thymic progenitors that had survived.

Unique molecular identifiers tagged the TCRbeta library. Via MiXCR, TCRdb re-called the PCR reads, giving one row per CDR3 protein. The top ten clones hold roughly 30% of a sample with some 48,000 distinct CDR3 sequences, 5% to 6.5% of them seen once. This clonotype occurred many times. Its antigen is still unknown. With 3 bases clipped from V and 7 bases from J, the junction kept 13 bases outside the gene matches. The CDR3 extends over 16 amino acids. Germline CDR1 reads SGHRS; CDR2 reads YFSETQ. J is TRBJ2-7 and V is TRBV5-1; 10 bases line up with TRBD1. This sequence originates from a female patient aged 2 to 10 who had a stem cell transplant for aplastic anemia, so the T cells may come from the graft donor. The material was PBMCs, mostly from graft donor cells, obtained 60 days after TCRalphabeta/CD19-depleted stem cell transplant. The chain's CDR3 is CASSYRTGTGVGEQYF. DNA for the CDR3: TGCGCCAGCAGCTATAGAACCGGGACAGGGGTGGGTGAGCAGTACTTC.